This T cell receptor (beta chain) originates from a study of blood T cells in healthy people across ages. This clonotype came up a few times. Germline V gene sequence: CDR1 MNHEY, CDR2 SVGEGT. This CDR3 region has 13 residues. Trimming removed 2 bases at V and 8 bases at J, with 10 bases between. The use of a sample-barcoded 5' primer and a J-beta primer mix characterized a second PCR of about 7 to 12 cycles. Samples each returned at least 2.5 million CDR3-containing paired-end reads. TCRdb redid the calling of the 5' RACE reads with MiXCR, one entry per CDR3 protein. The table records about 1 million distinct CDR3 sequences, under 30% of them present only once. These same data were also listed under a study on T cells of mothers and their children.

The V and J genes are TRBV6-2 or TRBV6-3 and TRBJ2-1; D perhaps matches TRBD2 (5 bases). The sequencing input was blood. The origin of this receptor is a girl aged 2 to 10 in good health. DNA for the CDR3: TGTGCCAGCAGTTACAACCTAGCCGATGAGCAGTTCTTC. It translates to CASSYNLADEQFF.